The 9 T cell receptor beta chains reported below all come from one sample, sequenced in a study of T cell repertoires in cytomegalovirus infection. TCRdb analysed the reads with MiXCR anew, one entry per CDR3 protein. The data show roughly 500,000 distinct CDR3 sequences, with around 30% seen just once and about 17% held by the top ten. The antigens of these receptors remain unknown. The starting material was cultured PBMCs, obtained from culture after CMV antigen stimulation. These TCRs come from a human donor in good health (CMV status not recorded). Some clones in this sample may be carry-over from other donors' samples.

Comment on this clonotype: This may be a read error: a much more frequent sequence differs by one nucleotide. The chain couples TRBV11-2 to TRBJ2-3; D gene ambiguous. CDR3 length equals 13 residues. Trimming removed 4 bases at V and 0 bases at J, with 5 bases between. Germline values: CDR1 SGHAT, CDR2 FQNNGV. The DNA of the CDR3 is TGTGCCAGCAGCTCAGTTAGCACAGATACGCAGTATTTT. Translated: CASSSVSTDTQYF. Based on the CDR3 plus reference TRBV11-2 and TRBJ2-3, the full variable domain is EAGVAQSPRYKIIEKRQSVAFWCNPISGHATLYWYQQILGQGPKLLIQFQNNGVVDDSQLPKDRFSAERLKGVDSTLKIQPAKLEDSAVYLCASSSVSTDTQYFGPGTRLTVL.

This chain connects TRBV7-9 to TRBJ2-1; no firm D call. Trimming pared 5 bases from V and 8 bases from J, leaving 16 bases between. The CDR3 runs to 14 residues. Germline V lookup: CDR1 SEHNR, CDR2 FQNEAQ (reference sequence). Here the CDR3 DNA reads TGTGCCAGCAGCCGCATCGAGCCTGGGGATGAGCAGTTCTTC. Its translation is CASSRIEPGDEQFF.

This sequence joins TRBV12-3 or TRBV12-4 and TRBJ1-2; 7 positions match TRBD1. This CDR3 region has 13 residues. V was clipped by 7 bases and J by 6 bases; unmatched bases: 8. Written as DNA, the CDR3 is TGTGCCAGCAACGGCGACAGGGCGGATGGCTACACCTTC. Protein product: CASNGDRADGYTF.

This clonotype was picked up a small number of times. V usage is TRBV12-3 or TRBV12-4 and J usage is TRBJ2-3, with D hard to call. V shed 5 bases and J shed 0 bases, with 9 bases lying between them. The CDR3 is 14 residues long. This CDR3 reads CASSRAASTDTQYF. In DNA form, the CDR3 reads TGTGCCAGCAGTCGGGCAGCTAGCACAGATACGCAGTATTTT.

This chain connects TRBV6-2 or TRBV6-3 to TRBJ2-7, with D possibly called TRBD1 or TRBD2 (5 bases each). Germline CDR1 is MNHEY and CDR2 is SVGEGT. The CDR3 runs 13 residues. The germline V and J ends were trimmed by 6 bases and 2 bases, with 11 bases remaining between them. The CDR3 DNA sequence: TGTGCCAGCAGCCTCAGGGACCCCTACGAGCAGTACGTC. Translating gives CASSLRDPYEQYV.

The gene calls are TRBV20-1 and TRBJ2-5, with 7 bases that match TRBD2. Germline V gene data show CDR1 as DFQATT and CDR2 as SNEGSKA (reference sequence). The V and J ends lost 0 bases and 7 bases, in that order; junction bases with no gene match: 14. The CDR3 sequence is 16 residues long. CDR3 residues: CSARDLAGEPGGTQYF. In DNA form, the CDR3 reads TGCAGTGCTAGAGATCTGGCGGGAGAACCGGGGGGGACCCAGTACTTC.

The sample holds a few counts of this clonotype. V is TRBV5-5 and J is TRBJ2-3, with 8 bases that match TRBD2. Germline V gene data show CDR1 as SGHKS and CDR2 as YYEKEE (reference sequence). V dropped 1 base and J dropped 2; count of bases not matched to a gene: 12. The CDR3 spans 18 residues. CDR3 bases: TGTGCCAGCAGCTTGATGGTAACTCTAGCGGGTCTCACAGATACGCAGTATTTT. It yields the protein CASSLMVTLAGLTDTQYF.

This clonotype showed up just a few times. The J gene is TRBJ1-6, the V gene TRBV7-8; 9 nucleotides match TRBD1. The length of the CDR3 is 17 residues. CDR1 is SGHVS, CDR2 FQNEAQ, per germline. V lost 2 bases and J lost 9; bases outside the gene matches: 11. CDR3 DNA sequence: TGTGCCAGCAGCTTATTGGGGACAGGGCTATCGGGTTCACCCCTCCACTTT. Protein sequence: CASSLLGTGLSGSPLHF.

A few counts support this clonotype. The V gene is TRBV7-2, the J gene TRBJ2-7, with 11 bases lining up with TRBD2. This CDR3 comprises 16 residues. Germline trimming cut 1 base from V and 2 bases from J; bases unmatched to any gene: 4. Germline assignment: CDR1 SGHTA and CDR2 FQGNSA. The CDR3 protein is CASSLVMTSGAYEQYF. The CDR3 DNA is TGTGCCAGCAGCTTAGTTATGACTAGCGGGGCCTACGAGCAGTACTTC.